Below are 19 T cell receptor beta chains sequenced from a single sample in a study of blood T cell repertoires in COVID-19. The assay was immunoSEQ multiplex PCR, and TCRdb's table has in-frame clones only and misses some. The table shows 290,000 or so clones, with nearly 90% occurring only once. Sample: PBMCs or T cells enriched from blood (not recorded which). The receptors here all came from a woman aged 18-35 years with acute COVID-19.

V usage is TRBV9 and J usage is TRBJ2-3, with TRBD2 matching 9 bases. Germline V lookup: CDR1 SGDLS, CDR2 YYNGEE. The CDR3 sequence is 16 residues long. V shed 2 bases and J 4 bases; nucleotides not matched to a gene: 8. The CDR3: CASSVTSLAGADTQYF. CDR3 in DNA: TGTGCCAGCAGCGTTACTTCACTAGCGGGCGCAGATACGCAGTATTTT.

The chain joins TRBV19 to TRBJ1-5; tentative D call: TRBD1 (5 bases). The V gene lost 5 bases and the J gene lost 0 bases, with 14 bases spanning the gap. The CDR3 covers 16 residues. Germline assignment: CDR1 LNHDA and CDR2 SQIVND (reference sequence). The CDR3 DNA reads as TGTGCCAGTAGTGGAGACAGTTGGTATAGCAATCAGCCCCAGCATTTT. This codes for CASSGDSWYSNQPQHF.

The chain joins TRBV11-3 to TRBJ2-3, with D unresolved. Germline V gene sequence: CDR1 SGHNT, CDR2 YENEEA. The length of the CDR3 is 13 residues. Trimming took 4 bases from V and 4 from J, leaving 9 bases between them. The CDR3 DNA sequence: TGTGCCAGCAGCTCTACCCTAGCAGATACGCAGTATTTT. This gives the protein CASSSTLADTQYF.

The chain is built from TRBV27 and TRBJ2-2, with a tentative D call TRBD1 (6 bases). Germline V gene sequence: CDR1 MNHEY, CDR2 SMNVEV (reference sequence). V lost 5 bases to trimming and J lost 0 bases, with 16 bases between them. The CDR3 has 17 amino acids. CDR3 nucleotide sequence: TGTGCCAGCAGTCCCCCTCAGGGGACACCGAACACCGGGGAGCTGTTTTTT. Translation: CASSPPQGTPNTGELFF.

The chain joins TRBV18 to TRBJ2-2, with unresolved D. V was trimmed by 3 bases and J by 0 bases, leaving 11 bases between them. The length of the CDR3 is 16 residues. Germline-derived CDR1 and CDR2 are KGHSH and LQKENI. In nucleotides, the CDR3 is TGTGCCAGCTCACCGGCGGCAGAGCCGAACACCGGGGAGCTGTTTTTT. Translating gives CASSPAAEPNTGELFF.

This chain connects TRBV30 to TRBJ2-7; 7 nucleotides align to TRBD1. V gave up 0 bases and J gave up 10 bases; unmatched junction bases: 6. The CDR3 covers 12 residues. Germline CDR1 and CDR2: GTSNPN and SVGIG (reference sequence). Here the CDR3 DNA reads TGTGCCTGGAGTGTACAGGGGACCCCTCAGTACTTC. Protein sequence: CAWSVQGTPQYF.

The chain joins TRBV7-9 to TRBJ2-2; possibly TRBD1 for D (5 bases). The CDR3 is 14 amino acids. Germline CDR1 SEHNR, CDR2 FQNEAQ (reference sequence). V was clipped by 4 bases and J by 7 bases, with 13 bases between them. The CDR3 DNA sequence: TGTGCCAGCAGCTCGACAGAGAGTGGCGGGGAGCTGTTTTTT. Its protein product is CASSSTESGGELFF.

This clone was found once. This chain joins TRBV7-3 and TRBJ2-2, with TRBD1 identical over 8 bases. The CDR3 has 16 residues. Germline trimming cut 1 base from V and 8 bases from J; bases unmatched to any gene: 9. In germline, CDR1 is SGHTA, CDR2 FQGTGA. The CDR3 spells CASSLIRQGRTGELFF. Written as DNA, the CDR3 is TGTGCCAGCAGCTTAATAAGACAGGGGAGGACTGGGGAGCTGTTTTTT.

The chain employs TRBV19 and TRBJ2-5, with 7 nucleotides matching TRBD1. The germline V gene has CDR1 LNHDA and CDR2 SQIVND (reference sequence). After removal of 2 bases from V and 1 base from J, the junction contained 7 bases not matched to a gene. This CDR3 comprises 16 residues. CDR3 bases: TGTGCCAGTAGTATAACCACAGGGGCCCCCCAAGAGACCCAGTACTTC. It translates to CASSITTGAPQETQYF.

V is TRBV5-6 and J is TRBJ2-1; TRBD2 agrees at 9 bases. Germline V lookup: CDR1 SGHDT, CDR2 YYEEEE. J lost 3 bases, V lost 4 bases, and 5 bases had no gene match. The CDR3 sequence is 15 residues long. CDR3 DNA: TGTGCCAGCAGCAGCCTAGCGGGATTCTACAATGAGCAGTTCTTC. The encoded protein is CASSSLAGFYNEQFF. Variable domain in full (rest from reference TRBV5-6 and TRBJ2-1): DAGVTQSPTHLIKTRGQQVTLRCSPKSGHDTVSWYQQALGQGPQFIFQYYEEEERQRGNFPDRFSGHQFPNYSSELNVNALLLGDSALYLCASSSLAGFYNEQFFGPGTRLTVL.

The V and J genes are TRBV5-1 and TRBJ2-5, with no clear D. Germline CDR1 is SGHRS and CDR2 is YFSETQ. The CDR3 is 15 amino acids. Trimming took off 1 base at V and 5 bases at J, with 15 bases between the two ends. The CDR3 DNA reads TGCGCCAGCAGCTTGTCTATATCTCTAAAGGAGACCCAGTACTTC. It translates to CASSLSISLKETQYF.

This chain links TRBV27 with TRBJ1-4; maybe TRBD1 (5 bases). Looked up from germline, CDR1 is MNHEY and CDR2 is SMNVEV (reference sequence). Between the trimmed V and J ends, which lost 6 bases and 0 bases, there was a span of 8 bases. This CDR3 has 14 amino acids. The CDR3 is CASRGVATNEKLFF. In nucleotides, the CDR3 is TGTGCCAGCAGAGGGGTTGCAACTAATGAAAAACTGTTTTTT.

This rearrangement joins TRBV6-1 to TRBJ2-6; possibly TRBD1 for D (6 bases). Germline CDR1 is MNHNS and CDR2 is SASEGT. The length of the CDR3 is 18 residues. Trimming stripped 4 bases from V and 1 base from J, with 17 bases between. DNA of the CDR3: TGTGCCAGCAGTGCCAAGCTGGGGGCGGCTTCTGGGGCCAACGTCCTGACTTTC. This codes for CASSAKLGAASGANVLTF.

This chain joins TRBV28 and TRBJ1-2, with D perhaps matching TRBD1 (6 bases). Germline CDR1 is MDHEN and CDR2 is SYDVKM. V was shortened by 6 bases and J by 4 bases, with 18 bases between the two germline ends. The CDR3 contains 15 residues. The CDR3 region is CASSSTGAFGYGYTF. The CDR3 DNA sequence: TGTGCCAGCAGCTCGACAGGCGCCTTTGGCTATGGCTACACCTTC.

CDR3 protein: CASRRDKNTEAFF. CDR3 in DNA: TGTGCCAGCAGACGGGACAAGAACACTGAAGCTTTCTTT. The V and J genes are TRBV7-9 and TRBJ1-1, with a tentative D call TRBD1 (6 bases). V dropped 6 bases and J dropped 1 base, with 9 bases sitting between them. From germline, CDR1 is SEHNR and CDR2 FQNEAQ (reference sequence). This CDR3 has 13 amino acids.

V and J are TRBV24-1 and TRBJ1-2; D remains ambiguous. Trimming took 4 bases from V and 5 from J, leaving 7 bases between them. The CDR3 covers 12 residues. CDR1 is KGHDR and CDR2 is SFDVKD in the germline V gene. In nucleotides, the CDR3 is TGTGCCACCAGTGACTCCCTATATGGCTACACCTTC. Translating it yields CATSDSLYGYTF.

The chain joins TRBV19 to TRBJ2-7; the D gene is possibly TRBD2 (6 bases). This CDR3 has 11 amino acids. Trimming shortened V by 10 bases and J by 3 bases, and 10 bases separated the two germline ends. Germline V gene data show CDR1 as LNHDA and CDR2 as SQIVND (reference sequence). The CDR3 region is CATWGDYEQYF. The CDR3 nucleotides are TGTGCCACCTGGGGGGACTACGAGCAGTACTTC.

This sequence joins TRBV29-1 and TRBJ2-2; D gene unclear. V lost 5 bases and J 2 bases, leaving 12 bases between the germline ends. Germline V gives CDR1 SQVTM, CDR2 ANQGSEA. CDR3 length equals 14 residues. CDR3 residues: CSVLHNLNTGELFF. The DNA for the CDR3 is TGCAGCGTTTTACATAACCTTAACACCGGGGAGCTGTTTTTT.

The chain has TRBV15 and TRBJ1-2; the match to TRBD1 covers 7 bases. V gave up 1 base and J gave up 8 bases; unmatched junction bases: 4. The CDR3 consists of 13 residues. Germline V lookup: CDR1 LNHNV, CDR2 YYDKDF (reference sequence). CDR3 DNA: TGTGCCACCAGCAGAGGACAGGGAGGCGGCTACACCTTC. This gives the protein CATSRGQGGGYTF.